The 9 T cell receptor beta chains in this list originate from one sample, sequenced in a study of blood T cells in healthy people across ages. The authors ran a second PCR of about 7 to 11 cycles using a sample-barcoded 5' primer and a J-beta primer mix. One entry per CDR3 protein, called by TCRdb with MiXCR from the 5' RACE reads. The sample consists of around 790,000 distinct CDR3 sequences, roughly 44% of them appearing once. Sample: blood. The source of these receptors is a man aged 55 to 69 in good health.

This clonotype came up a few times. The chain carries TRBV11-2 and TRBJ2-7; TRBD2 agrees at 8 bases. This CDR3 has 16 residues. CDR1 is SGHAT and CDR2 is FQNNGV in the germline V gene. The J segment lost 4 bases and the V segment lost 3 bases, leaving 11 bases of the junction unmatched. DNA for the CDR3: TGTGCCAGCAGCTTTGGACTAGCTGCTAGTGGGTACGAGCAGTACTTC. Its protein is CASSFGLAASGYEQYF.

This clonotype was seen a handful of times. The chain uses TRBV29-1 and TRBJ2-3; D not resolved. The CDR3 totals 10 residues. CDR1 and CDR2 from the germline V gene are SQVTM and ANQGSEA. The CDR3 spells CSIRTDTQYF. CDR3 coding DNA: TGCAGTATCCGGACAGATACGCAGTATTTT.

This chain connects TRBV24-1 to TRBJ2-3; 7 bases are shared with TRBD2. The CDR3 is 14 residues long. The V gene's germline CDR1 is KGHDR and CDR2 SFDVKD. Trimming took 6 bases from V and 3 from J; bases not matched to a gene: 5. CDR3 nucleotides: TGTGCCACCAGTAACTACGGGGGGACAGATACGCAGTATTTT. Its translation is CATSNYGGTDTQYF.

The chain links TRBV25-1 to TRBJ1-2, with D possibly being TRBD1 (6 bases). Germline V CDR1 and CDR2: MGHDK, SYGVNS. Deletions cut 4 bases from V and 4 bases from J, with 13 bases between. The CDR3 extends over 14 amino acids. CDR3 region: CASSAQGQTYGYTF. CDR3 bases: TGTGCCAGCAGTGCTCAGGGGCAAACCTATGGCTACACCTTC.

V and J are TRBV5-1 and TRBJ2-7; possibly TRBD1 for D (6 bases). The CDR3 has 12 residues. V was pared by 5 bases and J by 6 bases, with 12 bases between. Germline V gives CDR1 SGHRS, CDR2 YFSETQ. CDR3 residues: CASRAGVSEQYF. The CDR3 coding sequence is TGCGCCAGCAGGGCAGGGGTTTCCGAGCAGTACTTC.

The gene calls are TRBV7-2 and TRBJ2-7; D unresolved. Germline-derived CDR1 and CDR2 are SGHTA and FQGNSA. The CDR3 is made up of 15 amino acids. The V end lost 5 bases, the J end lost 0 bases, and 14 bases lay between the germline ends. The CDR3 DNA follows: TGTGCCAGCAGCAGTCGGGCCGAAAGCTCCTACGAGCAGTACTTC. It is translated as CASSSRAESSYEQYF.

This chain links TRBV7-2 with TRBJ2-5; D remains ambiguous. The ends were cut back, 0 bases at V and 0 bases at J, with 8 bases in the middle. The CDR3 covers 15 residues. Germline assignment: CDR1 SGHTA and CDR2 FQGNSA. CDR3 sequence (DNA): TGTGCCAGCAGCTTAGCTCTGTCATACCAAGAGACCCAGTACTTC. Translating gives CASSLALSYQETQYF.

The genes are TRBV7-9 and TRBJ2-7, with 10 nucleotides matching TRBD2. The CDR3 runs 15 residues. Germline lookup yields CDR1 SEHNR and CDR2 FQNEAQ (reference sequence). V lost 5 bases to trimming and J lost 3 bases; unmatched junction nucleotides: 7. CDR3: CASSPIAGGLYEQYF. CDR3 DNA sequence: TGTGCCAGCAGCCCGATAGCGGGGGGCCTCTACGAGCAGTACTTC.

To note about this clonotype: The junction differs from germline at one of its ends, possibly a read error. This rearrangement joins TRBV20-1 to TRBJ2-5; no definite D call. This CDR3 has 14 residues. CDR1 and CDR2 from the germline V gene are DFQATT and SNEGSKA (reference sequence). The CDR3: CSARDSKGAGTQYF. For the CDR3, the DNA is TGTAGTGCTAGAGATTCGAAGGGCGCCGGGACCCAGTACTTC.